This entry features one T cell receptor (beta chain) sequence. Its matching antigen is unknown. Every subset of CD8+ T cells was sorted in triplicate at 300,000 cells each. Among CD8+ T cells, naive ones were CD45RO-CCR7+CD27+CD95-. These data come from a study of CXCR3-negative and CXCR3-positive naive CD8 T cells. Findings and limits, study-wide: CXCR3 levels fell partly with cryopreservation; most assays relied on fresh PBMCs. Whereas both naive subsets had comparably high diversity, memory CD8+ cells had much lower diversity.

CDR3 length equals 13 residues. From germline, CDR1 is SGHVS and CDR2 FQNEAQ. TRB cDNA was prepared as libraries by UMI-labeled 5' RACE. TCRdb processed the 5' RACE reads again and assigns one entry to each CDR3 protein, with no DNA. Its table records over 100,000 distinct CDR3 sequences. Sequencing was performed on naive CXCR3- CD8+ T cells from blood. Subset of the sample: CD45RO-CCR7+CD27+CD95- naive CD8+ T cells lacking CXCR3 (TNR3-). V and J are TRBV7-8 and TRBJ2-5; TCRdb's D call of TRBD2 is untestable without DNA. This clonotype was sampled from a human donor in good health. Some clones in this sample may be carry-over from other donors' samples. The CDR3 spells CASSPSGQETQYF.